Detailed here is one T cell receptor (beta chain). Its antigen is not known. Method: immunoSEQ multiplex PCR; TCRdb's copy keeps in-frame clones and lacks some. Among around 25,000 clones listed, 65% to 75% were seen once. This entry comes from a study of early stage breast cancer tumors. Study in general: Average read coverage per sample was approximately 10-fold. General study findings and limits: Commonly generated sequences made up most enriched TCRB sequences shared between patients.

CDR3 length equals 14 residues. The germline V gene has CDR1 SGDLS and CDR2 YYNGEE. Trimming took 3 bases from V and 3 from J, leaving 13 bases between them. This chain joins TRBV9 and TRBJ2-7; D is perhaps TRBD2 (6 bases). The origin of this receptor is a person aged 55-75 years with breast cancer. Sequenced sample: breast tumor tissue. CDR3 coding DNA: TGTGCCAGCAGCGCCAGTGGAGGGTTCTACGAGCAGTACTTC. It is translated as CASSASGGFYEQYF.